The sequence of this T cell receptor (beta chain) was determined in a study of T cells in localized non-small cell lung cancer. The study, taken as a whole, reports: Investigators sequenced only a single tumor region, leaving heterogeneity possible. Adjacent uninvolved lung had the highest clonality, suggesting focused antigen responses. In adjacent lung appeared a median around 62 of the top 100 tumor clones.

Some clones are missing from TCRdb's copy, which holds only in-frame ones; the method was immunoSEQ multiplex PCR. The sample includes roughly 76,000 clones, roughly 80% of them seen just once. The CDR3 runs to 11 residues. CDR1 is LGHNA, CDR2 YSLEER, per germline. Trimming left V 2 bases short and J 8 bases short, with 6 bases between. This clone has just a few counts. Its matching antigen is unknown. This sample comprised PBMCs, obtained before any cancer treatment. The source is a man aged 35 to 70 with stage II squamous cell lung carcinoma. The chain has TRBV4-3 and TRBJ1-2; D gene uncertain. The CDR3 sequence: CASSQLGGYTF. The CDR3 nucleotides are TGCGCCAGCAGCCAATTGGGAGGCTACACCTTC.